The 20 T cell receptor beta chains below were found in one sample sequenced in a study of Ad26.COV2.S vaccination and SARS-CoV-2 variants. TCRdb keeps only in-frame clones here, not all; method: immunoSEQ multiplex PCR. The sample shows some 270,000 clones, around 90% of them seen only once. Treatment of the sample: 19 received Ad26.COV2.S at low or high dose, single or two shots; a few received placebo; per-sample allocation not given. Following the first vaccine or placebo injection, samples were taken on day 63. Material: peripheral blood, obtained in a trial of Ad26.COV2.S vaccine versus placebo. These receptors were taken from a person aged 18-65 years who received the Ad26.COV2.S COVID-19 vaccine or a placebo.

The V gene is TRBV11-1, the J gene TRBJ2-3; D is possibly TRBD1 (5 bases). Trimming removed 1 base at V and 2 bases at J, with 10 bases between. CDR3 size: 15 residues. In germline, CDR1 is SGHAT, CDR2 FQDESV (reference sequence). This CDR3 reads CASSLGLGLTDTQYF. CDR3 in DNA: TGTGCCAGCAGCTTAGGGCTGGGGCTCACAGATACGCAGTATTTT.

This clone was seen only once. The chain carries TRBV30 and TRBJ2-7; D is perhaps TRBD1 (6 bases). The CDR3 is 16 amino acids. V shed 0 bases and J shed 0 bases, with 15 bases lying between them. CDR1 and CDR2 (germline): GTSNPN, SVGIG (reference sequence). The CDR3 sequence is CAWSVPSGQYSYEQYF. For the CDR3, the DNA is TGTGCCTGGAGTGTACCTTCGGGACAATACTCCTACGAGCAGTACTTC.

V is TRBV24-1 and J is TRBJ2-2, with TRBD2 matching 7 bases. V dropped 3 bases and J dropped 4; count of bases not matched to a gene: 4. The CDR3 is 15 residues long. The germline V gene has CDR1 KGHDR and CDR2 SFDVKD. The CDR3 bases are TGTGCCACCAGTGATCCGACTAGCCGCACCGGGGAGCTGTTTTTT. This sequence encodes CATSDPTSRTGELFF.

V is TRBV4-3 and J is TRBJ2-5, with 11 nucleotides matching TRBD2. This CDR3 spans 16 amino acids. The V gene's germline CDR1 is LGHNA and CDR2 YSLEER. The ends lost 2 bases at V and 6 bases at J; junction bases unmatched: 8. CDR3 region: CASSQTIAGGRKTQYF. DNA of the CDR3: TGCGCCAGCAGCCAAACTATAGCGGGGGGGAGGAAGACCCAGTACTTC.

The chain combines TRBV25-1 with TRBJ2-7; TRBD2 is a possible D gene (5 bases). Between the trimmed V and J ends, which lost 11 bases and 4 bases, there was a span of 12 bases. CDR1 and CDR2 (germline): MGHDK, SYGVNS. The CDR3 length is 11 residues. The CDR3 DNA is TGTGCCTCTACGGCGGGTTACGAGCAGTACTTC. It translates to CASTAGYEQYF.

The V and J genes are TRBV30 and TRBJ1-1; D is ambiguous. Trimming removed 2 bases from V and 0 bases from J, with 7 bases in between. Germline V gives CDR1 GTSNPN, CDR2 SVGIG (reference sequence). The length of the CDR3 is 13 residues. CDR3 sequence reads: CAWSRNMNTEAFF. CDR3 bases: TGTGCCTGGAGTAGGAATATGAACACTGAAGCTTTCTTT.

The rearrangement links TRBV3-1 (or the pseudogene TRBV3-2) to TRBJ2-1, with no clear D. Germline lookup yields CDR1 LGHDT and CDR2 YNNKEL (reference sequence). The V gene lost 5 bases and the J gene lost 4 bases, with 9 bases spanning the gap. This CDR3 spans 13 amino acids. CDR3 amino acids: CASSVGSYNEQFF. As DNA, the CDR3 is TGTGCCAGCAGCGTAGGATCTTACAATGAGCAGTTCTTC.

The chain couples TRBV7-9 to TRBJ2-1; TRBD2 matches 8 bases. CDR3 length: 14 residues. CDR1 and CDR2 from the germline V gene are SEHNR and FQNEAQ (reference sequence). The V gene end was trimmed by 0 bases and the J gene end by 10 bases; junction bases not matched to a gene: 5. CDR3 in DNA: TGTGCCAGCAGCTTAGCCGGGACTAGTAAGGAGCAGTTCTTC. It encodes CASSLAGTSKEQFF.

V gene TRBV30 combines with J gene TRBJ2-1, with 9 bases lining up with TRBD2. Germline CDR1 GTSNPN, CDR2 SVGIG (reference sequence). V dropped 2 bases and J dropped 1; count of bases not matched to a gene: 3. CDR3 size: 15 residues. The DNA for the CDR3 is TGTGCCTGGAGTTCTAGCGGGGTTTCCTACAATGAGCAGTTCTTC. Protein sequence: CAWSSSGVSYNEQFF.

This clone appeared a few times. The chain carries TRBV4-3 and TRBJ1-3; no clear D. Germline V gene data show CDR1 as LGHNA and CDR2 as YSLEER. V lost 0 bases and J 0 bases, leaving 9 bases between the germline ends. The CDR3 is 16 amino acids. In DNA, the CDR3 is TGCGCCAGCAGCCAAGATCCGCGGGGCTCTGGAAACACCATATATTTT. Amino acid sequence: CASSQDPRGSGNTIYF.

This rearrangement joins TRBV19 to TRBJ1-2; unclear D gene. This CDR3 has 12 residues. Germline CDR1 reads LNHDA; CDR2 reads SQIVND (reference sequence). V lost 8 bases and J lost 4, with 11 bases in between. CDR3 loop: CASGRESYGYTF. CDR3 nucleotides: TGTGCCAGTGGCCGGGAAAGCTATGGCTACACCTTC. The whole variable domain, remainder taken from reference TRBV19 and TRBJ1-2, is DGGITQSPKYLFRKEGQNVTLSCEQNLNHDAMYWYRQDPGQGLRLIYYSQIVNDFQKGDIAEGYSVSREKKESFPLTVTSAQKNPTAFYLCASGRESYGYTFGSGTRLTVV.

The chain combines TRBV4-2 with TRBJ2-7, with no clear D. The CDR3 has 14 residues. The germline V and J ends were trimmed by 3 bases and 6 bases, with 15 bases remaining between them. From germline, CDR1 is LGHNA and CDR2 YNFKEQ. The CDR3 reads CASSHLEARGEQYF. In nucleotides, the CDR3 is TGTGCCAGCAGCCACCTTGAGGCCCGCGGCGAGCAGTACTTC.

This rearrangement joins TRBV3-1 (or the pseudogene TRBV3-2) to TRBJ2-7; either TRBD1 or TRBD2 may fit D (6 bases each). Germline CDR1 LGHDT, CDR2 YNNKEL (reference sequence). The CDR3 runs 13 residues. Trimming removed 6 bases at V and 5 bases at J, with 14 bases between. The CDR3 sequence is CASRLRGEDEQYF. In DNA form, the CDR3 reads TGTGCCAGCAGATTAAGGGGGGAGGACGAGCAGTACTTC.

This chain connects TRBV7-2 to TRBJ2-5; 8 bases match TRBD2. Looked up from germline, CDR1 is SGHTA and CDR2 is FQGNSA. With V trimmed by 2 bases and J by 5 bases, 4 bases remained unmatched. The CDR3 loop spans 14 amino acids. The CDR3 region is CASSLTGGHETQYF. The CDR3 bases are TGTGCCAGCAGCTTAACGGGGGGGCATGAGACCCAGTACTTC.

This clone was counted only a few times. The chain links TRBV13 to TRBJ2-2; 11 nucleotides line up with TRBD2. This CDR3 is built from 17 residues. Germline assignment: CDR1 PRHDT and CDR2 FYEKMQ (reference sequence). V shed 4 bases, J shed 4 bases, and the junction held 8 bases outside the gene matches. The chain's CDR3 is CASSYTSGRVTTGELFF. In DNA form, the CDR3 reads TGTGCCAGCAGCTACACTAGCGGGAGAGTTACCACCGGGGAGCTGTTTTTT.

CDR3 bases: TGTGCCAGCAGCCGCGGACGGTTCTCCTACGAGCAGTACTTC. This sequence encodes CASSRGRFSYEQYF. This chain links TRBV5-6 with TRBJ2-7; D is unclear. Germline V gene sequence: CDR1 SGHDT, CDR2 YYEEEE. There are 14 residues in the CDR3. V gave up 4 bases and J gave up 0 bases, with 11 bases separating them. Variable domain in full (rest from reference TRBV5-6 and TRBJ2-7): DAGVTQSPTHLIKTRGQQVTLRCSPKSGHDTVSWYQQALGQGPQFIFQYYEEEERQRGNFPDRFSGHQFPNYSSELNVNALLLGDSALYLCASSRGRFSYEQYFGPGTRLTVT.

The CDR3 sequence: CATSRDPGTQYF. The CDR3 coding sequence is TGTGCCACCAGCAGAGATCCGGGGACCCAGTACTTC. The V and J genes are TRBV15 and TRBJ2-5; D unresolved. This CDR3 contains 12 residues. Germline lookup yields CDR1 LNHNV and CDR2 YYDKDF (reference sequence). Trimming shortened V by 0 bases and J by 7 bases, and 6 bases separated the two germline ends.

This clone has more than one count but fewer than ten. The chain links TRBV4-1 to TRBJ1-1; TRBD1 might be the D (5 bases). Per germline, CDR1 MGHRA and CDR2 YSYEKL. The CDR3 covers 17 residues. Trimming pared 1 base from V and 1 base from J, leaving 16 bases between. The CDR3: CASSQVGTAGKNTEAFF. CDR3 nucleotide sequence: TGCGCCAGCAGCCAAGTCGGGACGGCAGGGAAGAACACTGAAGCTTTCTTT.

Here the CDR3 reads CASSEAGGNEQFF. CDR3 in DNA: TGTGCCAGCAGTGAGGCAGGGGGCAATGAGCAGTTCTTC. V is TRBV25-1 and J is TRBJ2-1; 7 bases are a match to TRBD1. Germline CDR1 and CDR2: MGHDK and SYGVNS. The CDR3 runs to 13 residues. J lost 6 bases, V lost 3 bases, and 2 bases had no gene match.

The rearrangement links TRBV5-1 to TRBJ1-6, with 12 bases fitting TRBD1. CDR1 is SGHRS, CDR2 YFSETQ, per germline. This CDR3 has 15 amino acids. J was trimmed by 14 bases and V by 4 bases; bases with no gene match: 10. The chain's CDR3 is CASSPGQGAIRALHF. The CDR3 bases are TGCGCCAGCAGCCCGGGACAGGGGGCCATAAGGGCCCTCCACTTT.